A selection of T cell receptor beta chains follows, all from one sample in a study of blood T cell repertoires in COVID-19. TCRdb keeps only in-frame clones here, not all; method: immunoSEQ multiplex PCR. The sample holds approximately 290,000 clones, approximately 89% seen once. Source material: peripheral blood. Receptors were obtained from a woman aged 55-70 years with acute or convalescent COVID-19. The CDR3 runs from the conserved cysteine through the conserved F or W. The D gene is left open where the match is weak. The size of a clone is reported for some rows only, either as once, few or many, or as a class for expanded clones.

v_call	clone_size	d_call	j_call	cdr3_nt	cdr3_aa
TRBV9	-	TRBD1	TRBJ1-4	TGTGCCAGCAGCGGGGGGACAGGGCCCGGGGAAAAACTGTTTTTT	CASSGGTGPGEKLFF
TRBV4-3	-	TRBD2	TRBJ2-3	TGCGCCAGCAGCCAAGCCGGGGGGAGCACAGATACGCAGTATTTT	CASSQAGGSTDTQYF
TRBV11-2	-	-	TRBJ1-1	TGTGCCAGCAGCGCGACCGGGGGGGGCACTGAAGCTTTCTTT	CASSATGGGTEAFF
TRBV9	once	TRBD1	TRBJ1-1	TGTGCCAGCAGCGAACGGACAGGGGAGAACACTGAAGCTTTCTTT	CASSERTGENTEAFF
TRBV6-5	-	-	TRBJ1-4	TGTGCCAGCAGCCGCGGACAAACAACTAATGAAAAACTGTTTTTT	CASSRGQTTNEKLFF
TRBV19	many	-	TRBJ2-5	TGTGCCAGTAGTAGGGACTCCCTCGGGGAGACCCAGTACTTC	CASSRDSLGETQYF
TRBV7-3	-	TRBD2	TRBJ2-1	TGTGCCAGCAGCCCAAAGCTTTTGGCGGGGGGAGTGGGCAATGAGCAGTTCTTC	CASSPKLLAGGVGNEQFF
TRBV9	-	-	TRBJ1-1	TGTGCCAGCAGCGTAGATGGCGGGTCTACTGAAGCTTTCTTT	CASSVDGGSTEAFF
TRBV18	-	TRBD1	TRBJ2-7	TGTGCCAGCTCTCTCGGACAGGGAAGCTCCTACGAGCAGTACTTC	CASSLGQGSSYEQYF
TRBV28	-	-	TRBJ1-2	TGTGCCAGCACAGGAAATAACTATGGCTACACCTTC	CASTGNNYGYTF
TRBV2	-	-	TRBJ2-5	TGTGCCAGCAGTGAATTCGGCGGGGCGAAAGAGACCCAGTACTTC	CASSEFGGAKETQYF
TRBV15	-	TRBD1	TRBJ1-4	TGTGCCACCAGCAGAGATAGGACAGGGGAGAGGGAAAAACTGTTTTTT	CATSRDRTGEREKLFF
TRBV5-1	-	-	TRBJ2-5	TGCGCCAGCAGTAGGTCAGGACAAGAGACCCAGTACTTC	CASSRSGQETQYF
TRBV7-2	-	-	TRBJ2-7	TGTGCCAGCAGCTTTGACTCCTCCTACGAGCAGTACTTC	CASSFDSSYEQYF
TRBV19	once	TRBD1	TRBJ1-5	TGTGCCAGCACCGAACCTAGACAGGGTGGGAATCAGCCCCAGCATTTT	CASTEPRQGGNQPQHF
TRBV7-6	-	-	TRBJ2-5	TGTGCCAGCAGCTCCTTAAGGGTGGGGCTCGAGACCCAGTACTTC	CASSSLRVGLETQYF
TRBV7-3	-	TRBD1	TRBJ1-1	TGTGCCAGCAGCCCACAGGGGGGTGGCACTGAAGCTTTCTTT	CASSPQGGGTEAFF
TRBV6-1	-	TRBD2	TRBJ2-2	TGTGCCAGCAGTGAAGCCATCGGGAGGGCCGCGAACACCGGGGAGCTGTTTTTT	CASSEAIGRAANTGELFF
TRBV28	-	TRBD1	TRBJ2-7	TGTGCCAGCAGTCCGCCGGACAGGGTCGGATCCTACGAGCAGTACTTC	CASSPPDRVGSYEQYF
TRBV6-5	-	-	TRBJ1-1	TGTGCCAGCAGTTCTGGCACTATCCGGACTGAAGCTTTCTTT	CASSSGTIRTEAFF
TRBV18	-	-	TRBJ2-2	TGTGCCAGCTCATCGGACATCGCCACCGGGGAGCTGTTTTTT	CASSSDIATGELFF
TRBV27	-	-	TRBJ1-5	TGTGCCAGCAGTTTATCAACTGGTGGCAATCAGCCCCAGCATTTT	CASSLSTGGNQPQHF
TRBV3-1/TRBV3-2	once	TRBD1	TRBJ1-5	TGTGCCAGCAGCCGGGGGACAGGGGGCCATCAGCCCCAGCATTTT	CASSRGTGGHQPQHF
TRBV18	-	TRBD1	TRBJ2-7	TGTGCCAGCTCACGCGGGACAGGGAGCCTCGAGCAGTACTTC	CASSRGTGSLEQYF
TRBV5-6	-	-	TRBJ1-2	TGTGCCAGCAGCTTGTTTTGGGGAGCGCACTACACCTTC	CASSLFWGAHYTF
TRBV28	once	TRBD2	TRBJ2-1	TGTGCCAGTCTCGAACTAGCGGGAGGATACAATGAGCAGTTCTTC	CASLELAGGYNEQFF
TRBV7-7	-	-	TRBJ1-4	TGTGCTAGCAGCGCAGACCCTGGGCTTAATGAAAAACTGTTTTTT	CASSADPGLNEKLFF
TRBV28	once	TRBD1	TRBJ1-2	TGTGCCAGCAGTCTCTGGACAGGGGAGGGCTATGGCTACACCTTC	CASSLWTGEGYGYTF
TRBV5-8	-	-	TRBJ1-5	TGTGCCAGCAGCAGTCAAATTACAGGGTTTTCCAATCAGCCCCAGCATTTT	CASSSQITGFSNQPQHF
TRBV5-4	few	-	TRBJ2-7	TGTGCCAGCAGCCTTGGAGGGACAGAGACCTACGAGCAGTACTTC	CASSLGGTETYEQYF
TRBV7-2	-	TRBD1	TRBJ1-1	TGTGCCAGCACCGTGAGGGGGCGAACTGAAGCTTTCTTT	CASTVRGRTEAFF
TRBV13	-	TRBD1	TRBJ1-6	TGTGCCAGCAGCCCTACAGGGGCACCCAATTCACCCCTCCACTTT	CASSPTGAPNSPLHF
TRBV4-3	few	-	TRBJ1-2	TGCGCCAGCAGCCAAGAATTCCCCCTAGACTATGGCTACACCTTC	CASSQEFPLDYGYTF
TRBV19	-	-	TRBJ2-1	TGTGCCAGTAGGTCCGAAGCGGACTCCTACAATGAGCAGTTCTTC	CASRSEADSYNEQFF
TRBV3-1/TRBV3-2	-	-	TRBJ1-1	TGTGCCAGCAGCCAAGGGAGATTAAACACTGAAGCTTTCTTT	CASSQGRLNTEAFF
TRBV28	-	-	TRBJ2-7	TGTGCCAGCAGTCTTCATAGCGCCTCCTACGAGCAGTACTTC	CASSLHSASYEQYF
TRBV30	-	TRBD1	TRBJ2-2	TGTGCCTGGAGTTTTGGAATGGACAGGGGGCATGGCGGGGAGCTGTTTTTT	CAWSFGMDRGHGGELFF
TRBV24-1	-	TRBD1	TRBJ1-5	TGTGCCACCAGTGACCCGGGACAGGGCAGCCAGCCCCAGCATTTT	CATSDPGQGSQPQHF
TRBV18	-	TRBD2	TRBJ2-1	TGTGCCAGCTCACCACCGCTCCTAGCGGGGGGTGGTGAGCAGTTCTTC	CASSPPLLAGGGEQFF
TRBV4-2	-	-	TRBJ1-2	TGTGCCAGCAGCCAAGATGGACTTGTCTACACCTTC	CASSQDGLVYTF
TRBV5-6	-	-	TRBJ2-2	TGTGCCAGCAGCTCCGATTGGCAGCGCACCGGGGAGCTGTTTTTT	CASSSDWQRTGELFF
TRBV28	-	-	TRBJ1-2	TGTGCCAGCAGCGTCGGAGATGGCTACACCTTC	CASSVGDGYTF
TRBV7-7	once	TRBD2	TRBJ2-1	TGTGCTAGCAGCGCCGGACTAGTTAATGAGCAGTTCTTC	CASSAGLVNEQFF
TRBV7-9	-	TRBD2	TRBJ2-1	TGTGCCAGCAGCTTCCTATCTAGCGGGAGGGTGTATGAGCAGTTCTTC	CASSFLSSGRVYEQFF
TRBV7-3	-	-	TRBJ2-4	TGTGCCAGCAGCCGCAGGGTTACCAAAAACATTCAGTACTTC	CASSRRVTKNIQYF
TRBV11-3	-	-	TRBJ2-1	TGTGCCAGCAGCTTAAGGGCGGGACAGTACGATGAGCAGTTCTTC	CASSLRAGQYDEQFF